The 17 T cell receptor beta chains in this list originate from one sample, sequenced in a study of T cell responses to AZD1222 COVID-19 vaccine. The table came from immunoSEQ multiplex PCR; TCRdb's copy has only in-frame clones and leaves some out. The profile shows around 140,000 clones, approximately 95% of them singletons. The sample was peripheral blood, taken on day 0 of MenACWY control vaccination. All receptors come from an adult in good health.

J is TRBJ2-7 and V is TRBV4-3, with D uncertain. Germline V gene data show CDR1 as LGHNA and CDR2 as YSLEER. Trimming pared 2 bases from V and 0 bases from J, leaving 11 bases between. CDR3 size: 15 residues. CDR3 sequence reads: CASSQSTISSYEQYF. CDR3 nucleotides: TGCGCCAGCAGCCAATCGACAATTAGCTCCTACGAGCAGTACTTC.

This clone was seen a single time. The CDR3 loop is CAIRTELNTEAFF. For the CDR3, the DNA is TGTGCCATCCGGACAGAATTGAACACTGAAGCTTTCTTT. The chain employs TRBV6-5 and TRBJ1-1; a possible D gene is TRBD1 (6 bases). V was trimmed by 10 bases and J by 0 bases, leaving 12 bases between them. The CDR3 is 13 residues long. CDR1 and CDR2 (germline): MNHEY, SVGAGI.

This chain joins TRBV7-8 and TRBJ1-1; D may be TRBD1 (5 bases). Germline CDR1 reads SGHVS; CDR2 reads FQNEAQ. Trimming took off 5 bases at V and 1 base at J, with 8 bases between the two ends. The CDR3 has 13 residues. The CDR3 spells CASSRQGNTEAFF. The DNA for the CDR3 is TGTGCCAGCAGCCGGCAGGGGAACACTGAAGCTTTCTTT.

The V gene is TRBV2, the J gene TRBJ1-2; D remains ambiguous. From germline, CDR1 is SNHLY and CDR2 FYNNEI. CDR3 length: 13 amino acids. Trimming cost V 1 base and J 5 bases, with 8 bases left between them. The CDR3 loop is CASSEDNNYGYTF. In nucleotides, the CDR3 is TGTGCCAGCAGTGAAGACAACAATTATGGCTACACCTTC.

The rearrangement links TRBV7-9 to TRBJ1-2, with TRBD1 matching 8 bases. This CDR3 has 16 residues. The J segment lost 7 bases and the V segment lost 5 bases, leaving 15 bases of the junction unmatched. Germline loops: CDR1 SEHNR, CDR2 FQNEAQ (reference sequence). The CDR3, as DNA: TGTGCCAGCAGCCCTAACCTCCCCGCAGGGGGCCTTGGCTACACCTTC. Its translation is CASSPNLPAGGLGYTF. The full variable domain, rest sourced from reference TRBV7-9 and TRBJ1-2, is DTGVSQNPRHKITKRGQNVTFRCDPISEHNRLYWYRQTLGQGPEFLTYFQNEAQLEKSRLLSDRFSAERPKGSFSTLEIQRTEQGDSAMYLCASSPNLPAGGLGYTFGSGTRLTVV.

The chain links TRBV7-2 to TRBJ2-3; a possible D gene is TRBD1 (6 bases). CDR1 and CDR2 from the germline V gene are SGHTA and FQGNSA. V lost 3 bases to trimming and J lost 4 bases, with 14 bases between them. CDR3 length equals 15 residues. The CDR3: CASSLTGTGADTQYF. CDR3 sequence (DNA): TGTGCCAGCAGCTTGACAGGAACCGGGGCAGATACGCAGTATTTT.

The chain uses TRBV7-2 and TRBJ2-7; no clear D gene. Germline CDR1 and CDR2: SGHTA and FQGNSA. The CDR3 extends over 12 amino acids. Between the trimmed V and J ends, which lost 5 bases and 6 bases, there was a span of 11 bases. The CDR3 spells CASSPPISEQYF. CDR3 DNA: TGTGCCAGCAGCCCCCCCATTTCCGAGCAGTACTTC.

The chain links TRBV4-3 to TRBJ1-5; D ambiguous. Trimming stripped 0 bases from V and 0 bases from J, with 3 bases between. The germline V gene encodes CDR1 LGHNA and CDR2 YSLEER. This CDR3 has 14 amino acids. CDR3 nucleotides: TGCGCCAGCAGCCAAGACTATAGCAATCAGCCCCAGCATTTT. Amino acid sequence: CASSQDYSNQPQHF.

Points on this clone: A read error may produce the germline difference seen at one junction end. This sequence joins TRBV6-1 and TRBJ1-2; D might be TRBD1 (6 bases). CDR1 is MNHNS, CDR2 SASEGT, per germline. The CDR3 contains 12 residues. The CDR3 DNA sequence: TGTGCCAGCAGTGAAGTGACAGGCCTGGGTGGCTTC. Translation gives CASSEVTGLGGF.

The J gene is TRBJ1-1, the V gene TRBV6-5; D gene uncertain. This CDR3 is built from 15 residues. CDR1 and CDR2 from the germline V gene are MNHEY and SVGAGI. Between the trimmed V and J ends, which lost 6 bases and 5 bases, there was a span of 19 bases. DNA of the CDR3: TGTGCCAGCAGAGATTTCGGGGAGGGTAGAACTGAAGCTTTCTTT. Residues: CASRDFGEGRTEAFF.

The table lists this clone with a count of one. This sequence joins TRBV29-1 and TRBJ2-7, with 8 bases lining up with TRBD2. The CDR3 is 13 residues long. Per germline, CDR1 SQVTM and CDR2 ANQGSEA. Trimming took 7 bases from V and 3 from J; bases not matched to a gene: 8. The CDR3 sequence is CSGKIAGIYEQYF. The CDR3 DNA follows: TGCAGCGGGAAAATAGCGGGGATCTACGAGCAGTACTTC.

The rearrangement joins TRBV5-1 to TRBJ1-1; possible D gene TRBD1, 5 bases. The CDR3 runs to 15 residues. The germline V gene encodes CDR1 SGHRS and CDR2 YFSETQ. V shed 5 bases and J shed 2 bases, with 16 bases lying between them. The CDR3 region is CASRPEGRGNTEAFF. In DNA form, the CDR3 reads TGCGCCAGCAGACCCGAGGGGCGGGGAAACACTGAAGCTTTCTTT.

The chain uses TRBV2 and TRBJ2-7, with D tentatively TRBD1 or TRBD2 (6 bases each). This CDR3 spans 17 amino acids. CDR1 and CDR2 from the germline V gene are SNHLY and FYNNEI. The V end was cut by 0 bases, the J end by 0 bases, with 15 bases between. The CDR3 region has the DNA TGTGCCAGCAGTGAAGCGCATGCGGGACACTTCTCCTACGAGCAGTACTTC. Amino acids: CASSEAHAGHFSYEQYF. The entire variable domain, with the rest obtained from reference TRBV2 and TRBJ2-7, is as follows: EPEVTQTPSHQVTQMGQEVILRCVPISNHLYFYWYRQILGQKVEFLVSFYNNEISEKSEIFDDQFSVERPDGSNFTLKIRSTKLEDSAMYFCASSEAHAGHFSYEQYFGPGTRLTVT.

CDR3 in amino acids: CATPGNYGYTF. The CDR3 DNA is TGTGCCACCCCAGGGAACTATGGCTACACCTTC. This sequence joins TRBV6-5 and TRBJ1-2, with a tentative D call TRBD1 (5 bases). CDR3 length: 11 amino acids. V lost 10 bases to trimming and J lost 2 bases, with 8 bases between them. Germline V gene lookup returns CDR1 MNHEY and CDR2 SVGAGI.

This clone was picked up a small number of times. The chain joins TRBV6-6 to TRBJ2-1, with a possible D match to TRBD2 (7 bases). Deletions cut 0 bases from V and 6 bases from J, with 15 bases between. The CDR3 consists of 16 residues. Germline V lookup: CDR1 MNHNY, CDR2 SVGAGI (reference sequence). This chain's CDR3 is CASSYSIGEGGNEQFF. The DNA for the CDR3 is TGTGCCAGCAGTTACTCGATAGGGGAGGGGGGCAATGAGCAGTTCTTC.

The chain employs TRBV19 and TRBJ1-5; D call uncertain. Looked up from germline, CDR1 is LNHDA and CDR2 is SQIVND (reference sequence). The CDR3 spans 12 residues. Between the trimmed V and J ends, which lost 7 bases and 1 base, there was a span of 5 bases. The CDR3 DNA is TGTGCCAGTAACGAGAGCAATCAGCCCCAGCATTTT. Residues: CASNESNQPQHF.

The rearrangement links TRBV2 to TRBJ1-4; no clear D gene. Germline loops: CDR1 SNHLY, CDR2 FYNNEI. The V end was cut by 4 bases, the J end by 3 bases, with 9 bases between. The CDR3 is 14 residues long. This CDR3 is CASSGFTANEKLFF. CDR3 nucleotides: TGTGCCAGCAGTGGTTTCACGGCTAATGAAAAACTGTTTTTT.